The rows below give T cell receptor beta chains drawn from one sample of a study of Ad26.COV2.S vaccination and SARS-CoV-2 variants. Using immunoSEQ multiplex PCR, the repertoire was profiled, and TCRdb retains in-frame clones only, with some absent. In the table there are 450,000 to 550,000 clones, roughly 87% of which are singletons. The source material was peripheral blood, sampled in a trial of Ad26.COV2.S vaccine versus placebo. Receptor source: a person between 18 and 60 years old who received the Ad26.COV2.S COVID-19 vaccine or a placebo. Both conserved end residues are part of each CDR3.

v_call | cdr3_aa
TRBV7-9 | CASKTWDQDTEAFF
TRBV7-9 | CASTVGQPYEQYF
TRBV5-1 | CASSSALTSGRSTWDTQYF
TRBV7-7 | CASMPGGSYGYTF
TRBV7-2 | CASSFRYQETQYF
TRBV6-2/TRBV6-3 | CASSYVDRGAYEQYF
TRBV5-4 | CASAGGPDLTEAFF
TRBV27 | CASKALAGGLYNEQFF
TRBV6-5 | CASSYSYQGNTIYF
TRBV18 | CASSYRDFSYNEQFF
TRBV18 | CASSRSQGPEAFF
TRBV3-1/TRBV3-2 | CASSQDFFLGQGNEQFF
TRBV6-2/TRBV6-3 | CASSRRLAGVHYNEQFF
TRBV28 | CASSLLAGDFNEQFF
TRBV28 | CASTGGQGVDTQYF
TRBV4-3 | CASSQATGETQYF
TRBV10-3 | CAISEYTARATYNEQFF
TRBV7-3 | CASSSHRGGDTEAFF
TRBV9 | CASSVEGRGTSPYNEQFF
TRBV2 | CASSDRGSNQPQHF
TRBV28 | CASSFPQGTIRQPQHF
TRBV2 | CASSEGQVVGGYTF
TRBV15 | CATSRDRSYNEQFF
TRBV11-1 | CASSRTGGLGTEAFF
TRBV19 | CASSILRGGLYTF
TRBV18 | CASRKIRRGVPGLADNEQFF